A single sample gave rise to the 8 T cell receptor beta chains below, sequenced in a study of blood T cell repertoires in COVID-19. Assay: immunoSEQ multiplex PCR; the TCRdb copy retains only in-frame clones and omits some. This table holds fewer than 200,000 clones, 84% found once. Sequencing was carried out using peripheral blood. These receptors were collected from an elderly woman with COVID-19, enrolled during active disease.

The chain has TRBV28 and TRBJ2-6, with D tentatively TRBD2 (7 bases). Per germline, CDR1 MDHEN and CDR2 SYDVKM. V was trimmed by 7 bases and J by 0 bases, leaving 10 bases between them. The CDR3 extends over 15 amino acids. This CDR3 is CASNAGASGANVLTF. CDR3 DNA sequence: TGTGCCAGCAATGCGGGGGCCTCTGGGGCCAACGTCCTGACTTTC.

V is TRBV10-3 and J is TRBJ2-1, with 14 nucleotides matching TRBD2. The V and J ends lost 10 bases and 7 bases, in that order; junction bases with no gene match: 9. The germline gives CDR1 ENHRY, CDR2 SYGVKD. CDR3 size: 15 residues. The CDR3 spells CATAGLAGASNEQFF. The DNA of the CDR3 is TGTGCCACCGCGGGACTAGCGGGAGCCTCGAATGAGCAGTTCTTC.

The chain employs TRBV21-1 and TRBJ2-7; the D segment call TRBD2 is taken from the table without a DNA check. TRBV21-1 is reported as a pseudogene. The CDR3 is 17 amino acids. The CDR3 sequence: CASSKRPGNSGSYEQYF. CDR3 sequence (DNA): TGTGCCAGCAGCAAACGCCCCGGGAATAGCGGGAGTTACGAGCAGTACTTC.

The CDR3 loop reads CSASNRGRTGELFF. For the CDR3, the DNA is TGCAGTGCTAGTAACAGGGGGCGAACCGGGGAGCTGTTTTTT. V usage is TRBV20-1 and J usage is TRBJ2-2; TRBD1 matches at 9 bases. The CDR3 runs to 14 residues. Germline loops: CDR1 DFQATT, CDR2 SNEGSKA (reference sequence). V was clipped by 3 bases and J by 5 bases; unmatched bases: 4.

The CDR3 nucleotides are TGTGCCAGCAGCCCTAGCACAGATACGCAGTATTTT. Translated, it gives CASSPSTDTQYF. V and J are TRBV3-1 (or the pseudogene TRBV3-2) and TRBJ2-3; D uncertain. V was cut by 4 bases and J by 0 bases, with 2 bases left in between. The CDR3 is 12 amino acids. The germline CDR1 and CDR2 sequences are LGHDT and YNNKEL (reference sequence).

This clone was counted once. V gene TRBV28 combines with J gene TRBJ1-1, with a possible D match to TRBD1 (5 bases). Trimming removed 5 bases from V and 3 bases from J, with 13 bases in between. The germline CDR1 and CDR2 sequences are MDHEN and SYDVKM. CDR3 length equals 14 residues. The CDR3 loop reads CASSHRGLDTEAFF. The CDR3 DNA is TGTGCCAGCAGTCATAGGGGCCTAGACACTGAAGCTTTCTTT. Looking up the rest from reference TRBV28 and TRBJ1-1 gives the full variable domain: DVKVTQSSRYLVKRTGEKVFLECVQDMDHENMFWYRQDPGLGLRLIYFSYDVKMKEKGDIPEGYSVSREKKERFSLILESASTNQTSMYLCASSHRGLDTEAFFGQGTRLTVV.

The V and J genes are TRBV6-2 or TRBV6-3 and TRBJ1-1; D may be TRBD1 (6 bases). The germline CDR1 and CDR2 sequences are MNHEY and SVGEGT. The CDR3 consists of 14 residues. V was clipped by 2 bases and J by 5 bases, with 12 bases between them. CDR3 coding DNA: TGTGCCAGCAGTTACGGAGGGGGAGGGACTGAAGCTTTCTTT. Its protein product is CASSYGGGGTEAFF.

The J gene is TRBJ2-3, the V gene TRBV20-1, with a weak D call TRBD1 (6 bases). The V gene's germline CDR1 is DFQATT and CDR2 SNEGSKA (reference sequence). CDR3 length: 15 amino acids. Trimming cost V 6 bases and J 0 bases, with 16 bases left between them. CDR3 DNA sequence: TGCAGTGCGAGTCCCACAGGGTACAGCACAGATACGCAGTATTTT. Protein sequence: CSASPTGYSTDTQYF.